These 14 T cell receptor beta chains came from one sample sequenced in a study of blood T cell repertoires in COVID-19. Assay used: immunoSEQ multiplex PCR; TCRdb lists only in-frame clones, some missing. The data contain around 400,000 clones, roughly nine tenths of them seen just once; the ten biggest clones take up about 0.83%. The sequencing input was PBMCs or T cells enriched from blood (not recorded which). The receptors originated from a woman aged 40 to 50 who had been exposed to COVID-19.

V usage is TRBV15 and J usage is TRBJ1-5; D unresolved. The CDR3 contains 13 residues. Germline CDR1 and CDR2: LNHNV and YYDKDF (reference sequence). Trimming removed 3 bases from V and 10 bases from J, with 13 bases in between. The CDR3 nucleotides are TGTGCCACCAGCAGGCCGACTTGGCCACCCCAGCATTTT. It translates to CATSRPTWPPQHF.

V and J are TRBV19 and TRBJ1-1; 8 bases agree with TRBD1. Germline lookup yields CDR1 LNHDA and CDR2 SQIVND (reference sequence). This CDR3 has 11 residues. The trim removed 4 bases at V and 11 bases at J, leaving 3 bases unmatched. The CDR3 nucleotides are TGTGCCAGTAGTAGGGACAGGAGGGCTTTCTTT. Protein: CASSRDRRAFF.

CDR3 loop: CASSGPYYEQYF. CDR3 bases: TGTGCCAGCAGTGGGCCTTACTACGAGCAGTACTTC. The rearrangement uses TRBV12-3 or TRBV12-4 and TRBJ2-7; D gene unclear. The CDR3 is made up of 12 amino acids. The germline V and J ends were trimmed by 5 bases and 3 bases, with 8 bases remaining between them.

This clone was found once. This chain uses TRBV7-9 with TRBJ1-2; 7 bases are a match to TRBD1. Trimming at V came to 2 bases and at J to 5 bases, leaving 8 bases not matched to a gene. The CDR3 is made up of 15 amino acids. Germline V gives CDR1 SEHNR, CDR2 FQNEAQ (reference sequence). CDR3 coding DNA: TGTGCCAGCAGCTTATCAGGACAGGCGTTATATGGCTACACCTTC. Protein sequence: CASSLSGQALYGYTF.

The chain employs TRBV2 and TRBJ1-5, with a weak D call TRBD1 (5 bases). The CDR3 is 14 residues long. The germline CDR1 and CDR2 sequences are SNHLY and FYNNEI. Trimming removed 6 bases at V and 2 bases at J, with 11 bases between. The CDR3 bases are TGTGCCAGCAGGGCGGGAGGGGGCAATCAGCCCCAGCATTTT. This gives the protein CASRAGGGNQPQHF. Combining the CDR3 with reference TRBV2 and TRBJ1-5 gives the whole variable domain EPEVTQTPSHQVTQMGQEVILRCVPISNHLYFYWYRQILGQKVEFLVSFYNNEISEKSEIFDDQFSVERPDGSNFTLKIRSTKLEDSAMYFCASRAGGGNQPQHFGDGTRLSIL.

The chain couples TRBV12-5 to TRBJ1-2; tentative D call: TRBD1 (5 bases). The germline V gene has CDR1 LGHNT and CDR2 FRNRAP. V was clipped by 2 bases and J by 7 bases, with 8 bases between them. This CDR3 is 12 amino acids long. The CDR3 DNA reads TGTGCTAGTGGTTTGAGAAGGGGTGGCTACACCTTC. Protein: CASGLRRGGYTF. Full variable domain (remainder filled in from reference TRBV12-5 and TRBJ1-2): DARVTQTPRHKVTEMGQEVTMRCQPILGHNTVFWYRQTMMQGLELLAYFRNRAPLDDSGMPKDRFSAEMPDATLATLKIQPSEPRDSAVYFCASGLRRGGYTFGSGTRLTVV.

This clone showed up just once. V is TRBV4-1 and J is TRBJ1-2; TRBD1 aligns across 9 bases. The V and J ends lost 1 base and 8 bases, in that order; junction bases with no gene match: 5. This CDR3 comprises 14 residues. Germline CDR1 MGHRA, CDR2 YSYEKL. CDR3 sequence reads: CASSQGQGGYGYTF. CDR3 nucleotides: TGCGCCAGCAGCCAAGGACAGGGGGGATACGGCTACACCTTC.

V gene TRBV4-1 combines with J gene TRBJ2-2; 8 bases align to TRBD1. Germline-derived CDR1 and CDR2 are MGHRA and YSYEKL. V dropped 2 bases and J dropped 6; count of bases not matched to a gene: 11. The CDR3 contains 17 residues. This chain's CDR3 is CASSQYYRTGRPGELFF. The CDR3 DNA is TGCGCCAGCAGCCAATATTATCGGACAGGGCGACCCGGGGAGCTGTTTTTT.

This chain connects TRBV24-1 to TRBJ2-7, with 7 nucleotides matching TRBD2. There are 16 residues in the CDR3. In germline, CDR1 is KGHDR, CDR2 SFDVKD. Unmatched junction bases numbered 11, after V lost 4 bases and J lost 3 bases. For the CDR3, the DNA is TGTGCCACCAGTGAGAGGGAGCTAGCGGAGGACTACGAGCAGTACTTC. Its translation is CATSERELAEDYEQYF.

The V gene is TRBV7-2, the J gene TRBJ1-2, with TRBD1 identical over 11 bases. The ends lost 4 bases at V and 5 bases at J; junction bases unmatched: 9. The CDR3 is 16 amino acids. Germline CDR1 SGHTA, CDR2 FQGNSA. CDR3 in amino acids: CASSSEWTGGMYGYTF. The CDR3 DNA reads as TGTGCCAGCAGCTCAGAATGGACAGGGGGCATGTATGGCTACACCTTC.

This clone was detected a few times. V gene TRBV7-9 combines with J gene TRBJ2-7; D may be TRBD1 (6 bases). Trimming removed 3 bases from V and 0 bases from J, with 12 bases in between. This CDR3 is built from 15 residues. In germline, CDR1 is SEHNR, CDR2 FQNEAQ (reference sequence). Here the CDR3 reads CASSFRRGSSYEQYF. The CDR3 region has the DNA TGTGCCAGCAGCTTTCGTAGGGGGAGCTCCTACGAGCAGTACTTC.

The rearrangement joins TRBV19 to TRBJ1-5; weak D call: TRBD1 (5 bases). Trimming shortened V by 4 bases and J by 2 bases, and 15 bases separated the two germline ends. The CDR3 has 16 amino acids. CDR1 and CDR2 from the germline V gene are LNHDA and SQIVND (reference sequence). CDR3 in amino acids: CASSRGTGRGNQPQHF. DNA of the CDR3: TGTGCCAGTAGTAGGGGGACGGGGAGGGGCAATCAGCCCCAGCATTTT. The whole variable domain, filled in from reference TRBV19 and TRBJ1-5, reads DGGITQSPKYLFRKEGQNVTLSCEQNLNHDAMYWYRQDPGQGLRLIYYSQIVNDFQKGDIAEGYSVSREKKESFPLTVTSAQKNPTAFYLCASSRGTGRGNQPQHFGDGTRLSIL.

This clone was counted once. The chain combines TRBV11-3 with TRBJ1-2, with D possibly being TRBD1 (6 bases). This CDR3 region has 16 residues. The germline gives CDR1 SGHNT, CDR2 YENEEA. V gave up 0 bases and J gave up 0 bases, with 11 bases separating them. The CDR3 region is CASSLDTYRANYGYTF. Here the CDR3 DNA reads TGTGCCAGCAGCTTAGATACGTACAGGGCTAACTATGGCTACACCTTC.

The genes are TRBV4-3 and TRBJ1-2, with 8 bases identical to TRBD1. The J segment lost 8 bases and the V segment lost 2 bases, leaving 13 bases of the junction unmatched. The V gene's germline CDR1 is LGHNA and CDR2 YSLEER. The CDR3 has 16 residues. This chain's CDR3 is CASSQQGTGGQRGYTF. DNA of the CDR3: TGCGCCAGCAGCCAACAAGGGACAGGAGGGCAAAGGGGCTACACCTTC.